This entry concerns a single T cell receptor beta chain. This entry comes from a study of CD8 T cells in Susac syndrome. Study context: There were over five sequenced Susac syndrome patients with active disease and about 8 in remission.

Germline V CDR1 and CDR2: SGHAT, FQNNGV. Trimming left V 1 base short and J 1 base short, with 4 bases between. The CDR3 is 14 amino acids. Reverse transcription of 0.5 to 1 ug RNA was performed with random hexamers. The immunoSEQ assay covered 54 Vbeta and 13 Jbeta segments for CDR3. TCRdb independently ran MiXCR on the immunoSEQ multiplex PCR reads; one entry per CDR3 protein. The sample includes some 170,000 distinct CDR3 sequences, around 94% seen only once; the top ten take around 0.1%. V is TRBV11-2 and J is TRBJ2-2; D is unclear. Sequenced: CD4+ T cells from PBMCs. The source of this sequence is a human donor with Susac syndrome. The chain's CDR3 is CASSLGGNTGELFF. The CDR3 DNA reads TGTGCCAGCAGCTTAGGCGGGAACACCGGGGAGCTGTTTTTT.